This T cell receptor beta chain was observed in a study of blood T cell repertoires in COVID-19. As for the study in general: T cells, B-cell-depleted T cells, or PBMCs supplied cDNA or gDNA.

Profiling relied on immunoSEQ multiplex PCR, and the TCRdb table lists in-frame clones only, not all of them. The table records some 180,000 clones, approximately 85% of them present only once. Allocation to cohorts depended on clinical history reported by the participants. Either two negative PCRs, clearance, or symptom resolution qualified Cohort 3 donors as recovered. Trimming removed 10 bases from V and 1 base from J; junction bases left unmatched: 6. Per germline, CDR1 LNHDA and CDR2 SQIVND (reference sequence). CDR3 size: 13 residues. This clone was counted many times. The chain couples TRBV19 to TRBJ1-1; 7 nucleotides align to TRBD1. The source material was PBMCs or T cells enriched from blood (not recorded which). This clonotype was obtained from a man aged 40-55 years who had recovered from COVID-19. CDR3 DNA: TGTGCCACGGCGAGGGGGCGGAACACTGAAGCTTTCTTT. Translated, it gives CATARGRNTEAFF.